This TCR beta chain originates from a study of identical twins. Among all donors, each was a healthy Caucasian. Germline loops: CDR1 MDHEN, CDR2 SYDVKM. This CDR3 has 12 residues. Trimming took off 11 bases at V and 0 bases at J, with 8 bases between the two ends. Each CDR3 protein is one row after TCRdb ran MiXCR on the 5' RACE reads. The data hold roughly 1.6 million distinct CDR3 sequences, with less than 35% observed a single time. The clonotype comes from a newborn girl in good health. Sequencing was done on a sample of cord blood. V and J are TRBV28 and TRBJ2-1; D remains ambiguous. The chain's CDR3 is CALLSSYNEQFF. The CDR3 DNA is TGTGCCCTACTTAGCTCCTACAATGAGCAGTTCTTC.